The 3 T cell receptor beta chains below all came from one sample that was sequenced in a study of blood T cells in healthy people across ages. Primers used in a second PCR of roughly 6 to 11 cycles were a sample-barcoded 5' primer and a J-beta primer mix. TCRdb used MiXCR to reprocess the 5' RACE reads, holding one entry per CDR3 protein. The sample records about 780,000 distinct CDR3 sequences, around 45% being singletons. The sequencing input was blood. These receptors originate from a man older than 75 in good health.

The V call is TRBV20-1, the J call TRBJ1-2; tentative D call: TRBD1 (5 bases). Trimming shortened V by 3 bases and J by 0 bases, and 11 bases separated the two germline ends. The CDR3 covers 14 residues. Germline-derived CDR1 and CDR2 are DFQATT and SNEGSKA (reference sequence). The chain's CDR3 is CSARPQGPNYGYTF. CDR3 in DNA: TGCAGTGCTAGGCCTCAGGGACCTAACTATGGCTACACCTTC.

This clonotype was counted only a few times. The chain's CDR3 is CASSQAPADQETQYF. DNA for the CDR3: TGTGCCAGCAGCCAAGCGCCGGCGGATCAAGAGACCCAGTACTTC. The J gene is TRBJ2-5, the V gene TRBV3-1; D unclear. V dropped 1 base and J dropped 2 bases, with 11 bases sitting between them. The CDR3 extends over 15 amino acids. CDR1 and CDR2 (germline): LGHDT, YNNKEL (reference sequence).

Details on this clonotype: The junction does not match germline at one end; this may be a read error. The CDR3 DNA reads TGTGCCAGCAGAAACAGGGGGCGAGAGGCCCAGTACTTC. This codes for CASRNRGREAQYF. V and J are TRBV3-1 and TRBJ2-5; 9 bases map to TRBD1. There are 13 residues in the CDR3. Germline CDR1 is LGHDT and CDR2 is YNNKEL (reference sequence).